This TCR beta chain came from a study of blood T cell repertoires in COVID-19. In the study overall: Sites across the United States, Italy and Spain contributed samples from acute and convalescent COVID-19. PBMCs, B-cell-depleted T cells, or T cells provided the cDNA or gDNA that made up the material.

In the original workflow: Amplifying reference gene primers gave estimates of nucleated cell counts. TCRdb's copy holds only in-frame clones and misses some; the assay was immunoSEQ multiplex PCR. V and J calls plus clone size are reproduced from that table; the DNA served to infer D and trimming. The sample holds roughly 150,000 clones, roughly 86% seen once. Germline CDR1 MDHEN, CDR2 SYDVKM. The V gene lost 1 base and the J gene lost 7 bases, with 11 bases spanning the gap. The CDR3 is made up of 14 amino acids. The V gene is TRBV28, the J gene TRBJ2-1; TRBD1 might be the D (5 bases). The sequencing input was peripheral blood. The TCR was taken from a woman aged 80 or over with COVID-19, enrolled during active disease. The CDR3 sequence is CASSLSPGLNEQFF. The CDR3, as DNA: TGTGCCAGCAGTTTATCACCAGGGCTGAATGAGCAGTTCTTC.